These 32 T cell receptor beta chains share one sample of origin, sequenced in a study of regulatory T cells in long-lasting Graves disease. Time point: persistent/refractory GD, antithyroid drugs over 5 years with positive TRAb. Generation of the TCR library employed RNA extracted from PBMCs. Construction of the TCR beta libraries employed iRepertoire HTBI primers in conjunction with Arm-PCR of CDR3 regions. TCRdb used MiXCR to reprocess the multiplex PCR reads, holding one entry per CDR3 protein. The sample yields about 460,000 distinct CDR3 sequences, around a fifth seen once. This sample comprised peripheral blood mononuclear cells (PBMCs), obtained when the disease was refractory, from a patient treated with antithyroid drugs. The source is a female donor with Graves disease.

This clonotype was found a few times. The chain employs TRBV7-3 and TRBJ2-7; D not certain. The V gene lost 3 bases and the J gene lost 3 bases, with 18 bases spanning the gap. CDR3 length: 16 amino acids. Germline V gene sequence: CDR1 SGHTA, CDR2 FQGTGA. The CDR3 region is CASSFTGPRPVYEQYF. As DNA, the CDR3 is TGTGCCAGCAGCTTTACCGGCCCCCGCCCCGTCTACGAGCAGTACTTC.

This clonotype was detected many times. The chain joins TRBV12-3 or TRBV12-4 to TRBJ2-7; weak D call: TRBD1 (5 bases). Between the trimmed V and J ends, which lost 3 bases and 4 bases, there was a span of 13 bases. The length of the CDR3 is 14 residues. The CDR3, as DNA: TGTGCCAGCAGTTTTTCGACAGCTTCTTACGAGCAGTACTTC. This gives the protein CASSFSTASYEQYF.

There are a few counts of this clonotype. A much larger clone differs by one base, so this may be a read error. This chain uses TRBV6-2 or TRBV6-3 with TRBJ2-7, with unresolved D. The CDR3 spans 14 residues. V was cut by 4 bases and J by 0 bases, with 10 bases left in between. Germline values: CDR1 MNHEY, CDR2 SVGEGT. DNA of the CDR3: TGTGCCAGCAGTTTGGCAGAGACCTCCTACGAGCAGTACTTC. Encoded protein: CASSLAETSYEQYF.

This sequence joins TRBV27 and TRBJ2-5; TRBD1 matches at 7 bases. Germline CDR1 and CDR2: MNHEY and SMNVEV (reference sequence). The V and J ends lost 6 bases and 5 bases, in that order; junction bases with no gene match: 18. This CDR3 comprises 17 residues. The CDR3 reads CASRRRWDSELGETQYF. As DNA, the CDR3 is TGTGCCAGCAGAAGACGGTGGGACAGCGAGCTGGGGGAGACCCAGTACTTC.

V is TRBV20-1 and J is TRBJ2-3; tentatively, D is TRBD2 (6 bases). The germline CDR1 and CDR2 sequences are DFQATT and SNEGSKA (reference sequence). Trimming removed 3 bases at V and 11 bases at J, with 18 bases between. The CDR3 covers 13 residues. The CDR3 region has the DNA TGCAGTGCTAGCGACAGCGCAGGGAGGAGGCAGTATTTT. This encodes CSASDSAGRRQYF.

The chain employs TRBV6-1 and TRBJ2-1; D is unclear. The CDR3 has 14 residues. Trimming removed 6 bases at V and 3 bases at J, with 12 bases between. In germline, CDR1 is MNHNS, CDR2 SASEGT. Written as DNA, the CDR3 is TGTGCCAGCAGAATCTTACAAGGCTACAATGAGCAGTTCTTC. The encoded protein is CASRILQGYNEQFF.

J is TRBJ1-2 and V is TRBV29-1; D ambiguous. V was pared by 4 bases and J by 6 bases, with 9 bases between. Germline values: CDR1 SQVTM, CDR2 ANQGSEA. This CDR3 is 11 amino acids long. The CDR3 loop reads CSVAGRDGYTF. The CDR3 coding sequence is TGCAGCGTTGCTGGTCGGGATGGCTACACCTTC. Supplemented by reference TRBV29-1 and TRBJ1-2, the full variable domain reads SAVISQKPSRDICQRGTSLTIQCQVDSQVTMMFWYRQQPGQSLTLIATANQGSEATYESGFVIDKFPISRPNLTFSTLTVSNMSPEDSSIYLCSVAGRDGYTFGSGTRLTVV.

This clonotype was recorded a few times. The chain combines TRBV10-3 with TRBJ2-6; possibly TRBD1 for D (5 bases). Germline CDR1 reads ENHRY; CDR2 reads SYGVKD. The CDR3 has 15 residues. Trimming pared 6 bases from V and 3 bases from J, leaving 12 bases between. In DNA form, the CDR3 reads TGTGCCATCAGCGATCAGGGCAATGGGGCCAACGTCCTGACTTTC. Translated, it gives CAISDQGNGANVLTF.

At least ten counts were recorded for this clonotype. V is TRBV2 and J is TRBJ2-6, with D perhaps TRBD2 (5 bases). Trimming took 0 bases from V and 10 from J, leaving 7 bases between them. The CDR3 is 13 amino acids. The germline gives CDR1 SNHLY, CDR2 FYNNEI. CDR3 residues: CASSEARGNVLTF. In DNA, the CDR3 is TGTGCCAGCAGTGAAGCGCGCGGGAACGTCCTGACTTTC.

As to this clonotype: A far larger clone lies a single base away; this is likely a read error. The rearrangement links TRBV28 to TRBJ2-5; 11 nucleotides agree with TRBD1. V lost 3 bases, J lost 3 bases, and 3 bases stayed unmatched. The CDR3 is 15 residues long. From germline, CDR1 is MDHEN and CDR2 SYDVKM. The CDR3 DNA is TGTGCCAGCAGTTTGGGACAGGGGGTAGAAGAGACCCAGTACTTC. This encodes CASSLGQGVEETQYF. Based on the CDR3 plus reference TRBV28 and TRBJ2-5, the full variable domain is DVKVTQSSRYLVKRTGEKVFLECVQDMDHENMFWYRQDPGLGLRLIYFSYDVKMKEKGDIPEGYSVSREKKERFSLILESASTNQTSMYLCASSLGQGVEETQYFGPGTRLLVL.

This chain connects TRBV3-1 to TRBJ2-7, with 9 bases lining up with TRBD2. Per the germline V gene, CDR1 is LGHDT and CDR2 is YNNKEL (reference sequence). J gave up 3 bases and V 1 base, and 4 bases lay outside the gene matches. The CDR3 runs to 15 residues. CDR3 DNA sequence: TGTGCCAGCAGCCAAGGAGCTAGCGGGAACTACGAGCAGTACTTC. Amino acids: CASSQGASGNYEQYF.

This clonotype turned up a few times. The chain has TRBV7-9 and TRBJ2-5, with 8 nucleotides matching TRBD2. V gave up 4 bases and J gave up 5 bases; unmatched junction bases: 12. The CDR3 has 16 residues. Germline V gene data show CDR1 as SEHNR and CDR2 as FQNEAQ (reference sequence). CDR3 residues: CASSSPLGRVPETQYF. CDR3 nucleotide sequence: TGTGCCAGCAGCTCCCCGCTCGGGAGGGTACCTGAGACCCAGTACTTC.

This clonotype was seen many times. V gene TRBV2 combines with J gene TRBJ2-5; tentatively, D is TRBD2 (5 bases). The CDR3 spans 14 residues. V was shortened by 3 bases and J by 4 bases, with 12 bases between the two germline ends. Germline V lookup: CDR1 SNHLY, CDR2 FYNNEI. The CDR3 DNA follows: TGTGCCAGCAGTGAGCTAGCCGCTGGAGAGACCCAGTACTTC. This sequence encodes CASSELAAGETQYF.

This chain links TRBV11-3 with TRBJ2-2, with TRBD2 as a possible D gene (6 bases). CDR1 and CDR2 from the germline V gene are SGHNT and YENEEA. The CDR3 covers 15 residues. Trimming took off 5 bases at V and 3 bases at J, with 13 bases between the two ends. As DNA, the CDR3 is TGTGCCAGCAGCCACCGGGACTCAGACACCGGGGAGCTGTTTTTT. Translated: CASSHRDSDTGELFF.

The chain uses TRBV13 and TRBJ2-5; 8 nucleotides line up with TRBD2. The junction had 6 bases not matched to a gene; V was cut back by 5 bases and J by 1 base. CDR3 size: 15 residues. In germline, CDR1 is PRHDT, CDR2 FYEKMQ (reference sequence). CDR3: CASSTLSGIQETQYF. The CDR3 DNA sequence: TGTGCCAGCAGCACCCTTAGCGGGATCCAAGAGACCCAGTACTTC.

J is TRBJ1-1 and V is TRBV19; TRBD1 aligns across 7 bases. Germline trimming cut 1 base from V and 4 bases from J; bases unmatched to any gene: 3. Germline V CDR1 and CDR2: LNHDA, SQIVND (reference sequence). CDR3 size: 14 residues. The CDR3, as DNA: TGTGCCAGTAGTATAGTCGCAGGGGGCACTGAAGCTTTCTTT. It is translated as CASSIVAGGTEAFF.

The chain combines TRBV27 with TRBJ1-1, with 12 bases lining up with TRBD1. Germline CDR1 MNHEY, CDR2 SMNVEV (reference sequence). With 1 base clipped from V and 6 bases from J, the junction kept 9 bases outside the gene matches. The CDR3 totals 17 residues. The chain's CDR3 is CASSLWSPGQGAPEAFF. CDR3 nucleotides: TGTGCCAGCAGTTTATGGAGTCCGGGACAGGGGGCACCTGAAGCTTTCTTT.

The V gene is TRBV13, the J gene TRBJ2-2; 8 nucleotides agree with TRBD2. CDR1 and CDR2 from the germline V gene are PRHDT and FYEKMQ (reference sequence). The trim removed 7 bases at V and 5 bases at J, leaving 12 bases unmatched. The CDR3 extends over 16 amino acids. Here the CDR3 reads CASKRGPAGETGELFF. For the CDR3, the DNA is TGTGCCAGCAAGCGAGGGCCAGCGGGAGAAACCGGGGAGCTGTTTTTT.

Many counts were recorded for this clonotype. The V and J genes are TRBV19 and TRBJ2-5; D remains ambiguous. Germline V gene lookup returns CDR1 LNHDA and CDR2 SQIVND (reference sequence). The CDR3 has 13 residues. V was shortened by 6 bases and J by 5 bases, with 13 bases between the two germline ends. Here the CDR3 DNA reads TGTGCCAGTAGCGGTGTGTACGCGGAGACCCAGTACTTC. This sequence encodes CASSGVYAETQYF.

As regards this clonotype: At one of its ends the junction is not consistent with the germline gene, which may arise from a read error. This rearrangement joins TRBV28 to TRBJ2-2; the match to TRBD1 covers 7 bases. Germline V gene data show CDR1 as MDHEN and CDR2 as SYDVKM. This CDR3 spans 18 amino acids. The CDR3: CASSFVQGPRSNTGELLF. DNA for the CDR3: TGTGCCAGCAGTTTCGTACAGGGGCCACGATCGAACACCGGGGAGCTGCTTTTT. The whole variable domain, filled in from reference TRBV28 and TRBJ2-2, reads DVKVTQSSRYLVKRTGEKVFLECVQDMDHENMFWYRQDPGLGLRLIYFSYDVKMKEKGDIPEGYSVSREKKERFSLILESASTNQTSMYLCASSFVQGPRSNTGELLFGEGSRLTVL.

V usage is TRBV6-5 and J usage is TRBJ2-7, with 9 nucleotides matching TRBD1. Germline CDR1 MNHEY, CDR2 SVGAGI. The CDR3 extends over 14 amino acids. J was trimmed by 4 bases and V by 7 bases; bases with no gene match: 8. In DNA, the CDR3 is TGTGCCAGCAACCTCGGACAGGGGACATACGAGCAGTACTTC. Translation gives CASNLGQGTYEQYF.

The rearrangement links TRBV19 to TRBJ2-7; D unresolved. From germline, CDR1 is LNHDA and CDR2 SQIVND (reference sequence). The ends were cut back, 10 bases at V and 3 bases at J, with 10 bases in the middle. The CDR3 loop spans 11 amino acids. The CDR3 nucleotides are TGTGCCACCTCCATTCACTACGAGCAGTACTTC. Translating it yields CATSIHYEQYF. The full variable domain, rest sourced from reference TRBV19 and TRBJ2-7, is DGGITQSPKYLFRKEGQNVTLSCEQNLNHDAMYWYRQDPGQGLRLIYYSQIVNDFQKGDIAEGYSVSREKKESFPLTVTSAQKNPTAFYLCATSIHYEQYFGPGTRLTVT.

This clonotype has a handful of counts. The genes are TRBV2 and TRBJ2-3; no clear D gene. Germline CDR1 reads SNHLY; CDR2 reads FYNNEI. This CDR3 has 13 residues. Trimming stripped 9 bases from V and 2 bases from J, with 12 bases between. CDR3 loop: CASTIGPTDTQYF. CDR3 bases: TGTGCCAGTACAATCGGCCCCACAGATACGCAGTATTTT.

This clonotype has more than one count but fewer than ten. The J gene is TRBJ2-2, the V gene TRBV7-9; no reliable D call. The V end lost 1 base, the J end lost 0 bases, and 6 bases lay between the germline ends. Germline V gene lookup returns CDR1 SEHNR and CDR2 FQNEAQ (reference sequence). There are 15 residues in the CDR3. CDR3 coding DNA: TGTGCCAGCAGCTTAGGTGCGGCGAACACCGGGGAGCTGTTTTTT. The encoded protein is CASSLGAANTGELFF.

The chain employs TRBV12-5 and TRBJ2-2; 11 bases align to TRBD2. The germline gives CDR1 LGHNT, CDR2 FRNRAP. V shed 4 bases and J 1 base; nucleotides not matched to a gene: 5. This CDR3 has 17 residues. The CDR3 DNA is TGTGCTAGTGGTTCCACCGGGACTAGCGGGAACACCGGGGAGCTGTTTTTT. This translates into CASGSTGTSGNTGELFF.

In this sample, this clonotype turned up a few times. The chain recombines TRBV12-3 or TRBV12-4 with TRBJ1-4; possibly TRBD1 for D (6 bases). V was shortened by 5 bases and J by 7 bases, with 11 bases between the two germline ends. The CDR3 is 13 amino acids. CDR3: CASSSRDIEKLFF. The CDR3 region has the DNA TGTGCCAGCAGTAGCCGGGACATTGAAAAACTGTTTTTT.

Regarding this clonotype: A much bigger clone sits one base away, suggesting this may be a read error. This sequence joins TRBV12-3 or TRBV12-4 and TRBJ1-2, with D perhaps matching TRBD1 (6 bases). The CDR3 totals 11 residues. CDR3 sequence reads: CTSSQGYGYTF. As DNA, the CDR3 is TGTACCAGCAGCCAGGGGTATGGCTACACCTTC.

The CDR3 DNA reads TGCAGTGCAGGGGAAAGGGGCTTGGAGACCCAGTACTTC. This codes for CSAGERGLETQYF. This chain connects TRBV20-1 to TRBJ2-5; D might be TRBD1 (5 bases). Trimming pared 6 bases from V and 5 bases from J, leaving 16 bases between. The CDR3 sequence is 13 residues long. The germline V gene encodes CDR1 DFQATT and CDR2 SNEGSKA (reference sequence).

The CDR3 DNA follows: TGTGCCAGCAGTGGCGCCGGGCAGCCCCAGCATTTT. Its protein product is CASSGAGQPQHF. This sequence joins TRBV12-3 or TRBV12-4 and TRBJ1-5, with D unresolved. The ends were cut back, 5 bases at V and 7 bases at J, with 9 bases in the middle. This CDR3 is 12 amino acids long.

The CDR3 DNA reads TGTGCCAGCAGTCCTCCGGGACAGGGGTTCGATGAGCAGTTCTTC. This codes for CASSPPGQGFDEQFF. The V and J genes are TRBV28 and TRBJ2-1; 10 nucleotides agree with TRBD1. The length of the CDR3 is 15 residues. The germline CDR1 and CDR2 sequences are MDHEN and SYDVKM. J was trimmed by 8 bases and V by 5 bases; bases with no gene match: 9.

This clonotype turned up a few times. The rearrangement links TRBV12-3 or TRBV12-4 to TRBJ2-6; D is undetermined. The germline V and J ends were trimmed by 7 bases and 4 bases, with 2 bases remaining between them. This CDR3 has 11 amino acids. CDR3 in amino acids: CASIGANVLTF. The CDR3 DNA reads TGTGCCAGCATAGGGGCCAACGTCCTGACTTTC.

This clonotype was seen only a few times. One end of the junction does not line up with germline, which may come from a read error. The chain couples TRBV20-1 to TRBJ1-2, with 9 bases matching TRBD1. The CDR3 contains 12 residues. Germline values: CDR1 DFQATT, CDR2 SNEGSKA (reference sequence). The CDR3 nucleotides read TGCAGTGCCCCGGACAGGGGAATAGTTTATAGCTTC. This codes for CSAPDRGIVYSF.